A selection of T cell receptor beta chains follows, all from one sample in a study of cytomegalovirus exposure and HLA in healthy donors. Clones were sequenced by immunoSEQ multiplex PCR, and TCRdb holds only the in-frame ones, with some missing. This sample has about 160,000 clones; about 80% occur once, and the top ten carry 1.5%. Sequencing input: PBMCs. The receptors come from a girl aged 10 to 17 in good health and CMV-seropositive. Both conserved end residues are part of each CDR3. D genes are given only for firm matches. Only some rows state a clone size, as once, few, many or a class for expanded clones.

D,J,length,size,V,CDR3,DNA
-,TRBJ1-2,15,-,TRBV6-1,CASSESGGRLLGYTF,TGTGCCAGCAGTGAAAGTGGAGGGCGCCTCCTAGGCTACACCTTC
TRBD1,TRBJ2-2,16,-,TRBV7-6,CASSARQGMNTGELFF,TGTGCCAGCAGCGCTAGACAGGGGATGAACACCGGGGAGCTGTTTTTT
-,TRBJ1-3,14,-,TRBV19,CASNQDITKNTIYF,TGTGCCAGTAATCAAGACATTACGAAAAACACCATATATTTT
-,TRBJ2-2,13,-,TRBV19,CASRGRGVGELFF,TGTGCCAGTAGGGGCAGGGGGGTCGGGGAGCTGTTTTTT
-,TRBJ1-2,11,few,TRBV30,CAWEANYGYTF,TGTGCCTGGGAGGCTAACTATGGCTACACCTTC
-,TRBJ1-1,16,-,TRBV4-2,CASSSRTDSVNTEAFF,TGTGCCAGCAGCTCACGGACGGACAGTGTGAACACTGAAGCTTTCTTT
TRBD1,TRBJ1-1,14,-,TRBV11-2,CASSSRTGNTEAFF,TGTGCCAGCAGCTCTCGGACAGGGAACACTGAAGCTTTCTTT
TRBD2,TRBJ2-3,16,-,TRBV7-2,CASSPSGLAVTDTQYF,TGTGCCAGCAGCCCCTCGGGACTAGCGGTCACAGATACGCAGTATTTT
TRBD2,TRBJ2-5,14,-,TRBV7-2,CASSLAVRKETQYF,TGTGCCAGCAGTCTAGCGGTTCGAAAAGAGACCCAGTACTTC
-,TRBJ2-7,17,-,TRBV5-6,CASSLGVVRDTNYEQYF,TGTGCCAGCAGCTTGGGGGTTGTTCGGGACACCAACTACGAGCAGTACTTC
-,TRBJ2-7,15,-,TRBV2,CASSGWQGVTYEQYF,TGTGCCAGCAGTGGGTGGCAAGGGGTAACCTACGAGCAGTACTTC
-,TRBJ1-1,15,-,TRBV19,CASSTWDMDNTEAFF,TGTGCCAGTAGTACCTGGGACATGGACAACACTGAAGCTTTCTTT
-,TRBJ2-2,13,few,TRBV4-3,CASSQGGPGELFF,TGCGCCAGCAGCCAAGGGGGCCCCGGGGAGCTGTTTTTT
TRBD1,TRBJ1-2,14,-,TRBV30,CAWSARDRYYGYTF,TGTGCCTGGAGTGCCAGGGACAGATACTATGGCTACACCTTC
TRBD2,TRBJ2-3,13,-,TRBV6-5,CASSGDYTDTQYF,TGTGCCAGCAGCGGGGACTACACAGATACGCAGTATTTT
-,TRBJ2-7,12,-,TRBV7-2,CASSFRALEQYF,TGTGCCAGCAGCTTCAGGGCCCTCGAGCAGTACTTC
-,TRBJ1-2,13,-,TRBV7-3,CASSLSSQDGYTF,TGTGCCAGCAGCTTAAGCTCACAGGATGGCTACACCTTC
TRBD2,TRBJ2-3,16,-,TRBV4-2,CASSQEPSGGADTQYF,TGTGCCAGCAGCCAAGAGCCTAGCGGGGGGGCAGATACGCAGTATTTT
-,TRBJ1-2,12,-,TRBV6-1,CASSETGYGYTF,TGTGCCAGCAGTGAGACGGGATATGGCTACACCTTC
-,TRBJ1-1,14,-,TRBV7-2,CASSLAGRVAEAFF,TGTGCCAGCAGCTTAGCGGGCAGGGTAGCTGAAGCTTTCTTT
-,TRBJ1-4,18,-,TRBV7-6,CASSLIPSDRDSNEKLFF,TGTGCCAGCAGCTTAATTCCTTCGGACAGAGATTCTAATGAAAAACTGTTTTTT
-,TRBJ2-7,15,-,TRBV18,CASSPAQLSSYEQYF,TGTGCCAGCTCACCGGCACAGTTGAGCTCCTACGAGCAGTACTTC
TRBD2,TRBJ2-1,11,-,TRBV30,CAWSPGLAQFF,TGTGCCTGGAGTCCGGGACTAGCACAGTTCTTC
TRBD2,TRBJ2-3,19,-,TRBV5-1,CASSLEPPTAGGPGDTQYF,TGCGCCAGCAGCTTGGAACCCCCTACGGCGGGGGGGCCAGGAGATACGCAGTATTTT
-,TRBJ2-7,15,-,TRBV11-3,CASSLGATDSYEQYF,TGTGCCAGCAGCTTAGGAGCGACGGACTCCTACGAGCAGTACTTC
TRBD2,TRBJ2-3,16,-,TRBV9,CASSVGGSGFTDTQYF,TGTGCCAGCAGCGTAGGGGGTAGCGGGTTCACAGATACGCAGTATTTT
TRBD1,TRBJ1-1,15,-,TRBV5-4,CASSLRDRGNTEAFF,TGTGCCAGCAGCTTACGGGACAGGGGGAACACTGAAGCTTTCTTT
-,TRBJ1-2,13,few,TRBV28,CASSPDGVYGYTF,TGTGCCAGCAGCCCCGACGGGGTCTATGGCTACACCTTC
-,TRBJ2-4,13,-,TRBV29-1,CSVAGLAKNIQYF,TGCAGCGTCGCGGGGCTAGCCAAAAACATTCAGTACTTC
TRBD2,TRBJ2-7,19,-,TRBV10-2,CASSEFGTSGSQPRFEQYF,TGCGCCAGCAGTGAGTTTGGGACTAGCGGGAGTCAGCCCAGGTTCGAGCAGTACTTC
-,TRBJ2-1,16,-,TRBV7-9,CASTPWEGGLYNEQFF,TGTGCCAGCACCCCGTGGGAGGGGGGGCTATACAATGAGCAGTTCTTC
-,TRBJ1-2,13,-,TRBV7-9,CASSLRGNYGYTF,TGTGCCAGCAGCTTACGCGGGAACTATGGCTACACCTTC
-,TRBJ1-2,14,-,TRBV5-8,CASSHYRSNYGYTF,TGTGCCAGCAGCCACTACAGGAGTAACTATGGCTACACCTTC
-,TRBJ1-4,13,few,TRBV18,CASSPGLDEKLFF,TGTGCCAGCTCACCAGGCCTGGATGAAAAACTGTTTTTT
-,TRBJ2-1,17,few,TRBV5-6,CASSLVVGAGSYNEQFF,TGTGCCAGCAGCTTAGTCGTGGGGGCCGGGTCCTACAATGAGCAGTTCTTC
-,TRBJ2-5,14,-,TRBV28,CASRELEVQETQYF,TGTGCCAGCAGGGAACTAGAGGTTCAAGAGACCCAGTACTTC
-,TRBJ1-5,13,-,TRBV30,CAWSHRENQPQHF,TGTGCCTGGTCTCACAGGGAAAATCAGCCCCAGCATTTT
-,TRBJ1-1,14,-,TRBV13,CASRPQTGNTEAFF,TGTGCCAGCAGACCCCAGACGGGGAACACTGAAGCTTTCTTT
-,TRBJ2-3,17,-,TRBV7-9,CASSLLESALLTDTQYF,TGTGCCAGCAGCTTACTGGAGTCGGCTCTTCTCACAGATACGCAGTATTTT
-,TRBJ1-1,15,-,TRBV7-2,CASSLGAGLPTEAFF,TGTGCCAGCAGCTTAGGCGCGGGGCTTCCCACTGAAGCTTTCTTT
TRBD1,TRBJ2-5,15,-,TRBV6-5,CASSNRGWVIETQYF,TGTGCCAGCAGCAACAGGGGATGGGTTATCGAGACCCAGTACTTC
-,TRBJ2-1,14,-,TRBV9,CASSVLLRANEQFF,TGTGCCAGCAGCGTACTCCTTCGCGCGAATGAGCAGTTCTTC
-,TRBJ1-2,14,-,TRBV10-3,CAISESSSALGYTF,TGTGCCATCAGTGAGTCCAGCTCAGCGCTTGGCTACACCTTC
TRBD1,TRBJ1-2,17,-,TRBV10-1,CATPNSTGTGVDYGYTF,TGCGCCACTCCAAACTCTACCGGGACAGGGGTTGACTATGGCTACACCTTC
TRBD2,TRBJ2-1,14,few,TRBV29-1,CSAALAGGPNEQFF,TGCAGCGCGGCACTAGCGGGAGGGCCGAATGAGCAGTTCTTC
TRBD1,TRBJ1-1,13,-,TRBV11-2,CASSLGTGLEAFF,TGTGCCAGCAGCCTGGGGACAGGCCTTGAAGCTTTCTTT
TRBD2,TRBJ2-3,16,-,TRBV4-1,CASSQGSGTSADTQYF,TGCGCCAGCAGCCAGGGATCCGGGACTAGCGCAGATACGCAGTATTTT
-,TRBJ2-7,16,-,TRBV13,CASSLDRRYTPYEQYF,TGTGCCAGCAGCTTAGACAGAAGGTATACTCCCTACGAGCAGTACTTC
-,TRBJ2-7,12,few,TRBV30,CAWTPTRYEQYF,TGTGCCTGGACCCCCACTCGGTACGAGCAGTACTTC
-,TRBJ1-2,15,-,TRBV7-2,CASSLIRTANYGYTF,TGTGCCAGCAGCTTAATTCGGACAGCTAACTATGGCTACACCTTC
TRBD2,TRBJ2-7,14,-,TRBV9,CASSVSGRPYEQYF,TGTGCCAGCAGCGTTAGCGGGAGACCCTACGAGCAGTACTTC
-,TRBJ1-2,15,-,TRBV18,CASSPSAGSNYGYTF,TGTGCCAGCTCACCATCGGCGGGGAGCAACTATGGCTACACCTTC
TRBD2,TRBJ2-7,16,-,TRBV6-1,CASSEVGRERIYEQYF,TGTGCCAGCAGTGAAGTCGGGCGGGAGAGGATCTACGAGCAGTACTTC
TRBD1,TRBJ1-2,16,-,TRBV28,CASSLGTGGGNYGYTF,TGTGCCAGCAGTTTAGGGACAGGGGGCGGAAACTATGGCTACACCTTC
TRBD1,TRBJ2-5,16,-,TRBV11-2,CASSYPAWGQVETQYF,TGTGCCAGCAGCTACCCCGCCTGGGGACAGGTAGAGACCCAGTACTTC
-,TRBJ1-5,16,once,TRBV6-5,CASSYSMGGVGQPQHF,TGTGCCAGCAGTTACTCGATGGGGGGGGTTGGTCAGCCCCAGCATTTT
-,TRBJ2-1,15,-,TRBV29-1,CSVEFVPGSYNEQFF,TGCAGCGTTGAATTCGTCCCAGGCAGCTACAATGAGCAGTTCTTC